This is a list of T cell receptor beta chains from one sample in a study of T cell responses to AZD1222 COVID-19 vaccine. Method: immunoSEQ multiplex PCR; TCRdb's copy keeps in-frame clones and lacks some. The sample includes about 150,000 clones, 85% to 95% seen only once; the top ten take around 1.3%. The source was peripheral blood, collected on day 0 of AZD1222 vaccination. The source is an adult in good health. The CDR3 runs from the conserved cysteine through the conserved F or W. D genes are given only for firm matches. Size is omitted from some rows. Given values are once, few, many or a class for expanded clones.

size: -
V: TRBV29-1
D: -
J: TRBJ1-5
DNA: TGCAGCGTCGGGTCGGGCAATCAGCCCCAGCATTTT
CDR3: CSVGSGNQPQHF

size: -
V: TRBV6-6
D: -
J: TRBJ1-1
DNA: TGTGCCAGCAGTTATGGGGGTTGGTACGGCACTGAAGCTTTCTTT
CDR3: CASSYGGWYGTEAFF

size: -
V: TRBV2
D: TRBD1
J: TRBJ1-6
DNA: TGTGCCAGGAGACAGGGCGATGGCTCACCCCTCCACTTT
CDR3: CARRQGDGSPLHF

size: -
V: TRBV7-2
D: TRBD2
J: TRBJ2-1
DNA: TGTGCCAGCAGCTTAGGGAGCGGGGGCCTCTACAATGAGCAGTTCTTC
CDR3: CASSLGSGGLYNEQFF

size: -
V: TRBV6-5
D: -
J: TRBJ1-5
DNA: TGTGCCAGCAGCCCGGGGGGGTACACAAATCAGCCCCAGCATTTT
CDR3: CASSPGGYTNQPQHF

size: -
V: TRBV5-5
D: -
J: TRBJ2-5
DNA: TGTGCCAGCAGCTTGTCGGCCATACTAGCCCGAGGGGAGACCCAGTACTTC
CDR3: CASSLSAILARGETQYF

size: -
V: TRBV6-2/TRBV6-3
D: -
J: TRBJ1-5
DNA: TGTGCCAGCAGTTACTCGAGGGGAATGGGCAATCAGCCCCAGCATTTT
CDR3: CASSYSRGMGNQPQHF

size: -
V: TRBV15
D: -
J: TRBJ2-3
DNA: TGTGCCACCAGCAGGGGCAGGGAGACAGATACGCAGTATTTT
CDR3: CATSRGRETDTQYF

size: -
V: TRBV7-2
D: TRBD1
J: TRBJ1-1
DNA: TGTGCCAGCAGCCGCTGGGACAGCCGTACAGGGGACACTGAAGCTTTCTTT
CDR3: CASSRWDSRTGDTEAFF

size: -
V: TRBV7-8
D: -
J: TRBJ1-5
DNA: TGTGCCAGCAGCGCACAATATAGCAATCAGCCCCAGCATTTT
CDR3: CASSAQYSNQPQHF

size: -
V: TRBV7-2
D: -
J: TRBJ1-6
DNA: TGTGCCAGCAGCCCTGGCCTCTATAATTCACCCCTCCACTTT
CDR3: CASSPGLYNSPLHF

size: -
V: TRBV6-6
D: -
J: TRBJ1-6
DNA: TGTGCCAGCAGTCTCGCGGGGCGTAGCTCCTATAATTCACCCCTCCACTTT
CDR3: CASSLAGRSSYNSPLHF

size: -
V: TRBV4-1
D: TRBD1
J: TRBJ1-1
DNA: TGCGCCAGCAGCCAACGACAGGGTATTGGCACTGAAGCTTTCTTT
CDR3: CASSQRQGIGTEAFF

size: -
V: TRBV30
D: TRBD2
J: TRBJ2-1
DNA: TGTGCCTGGCAAGGGACTAGCTACTCTTGGGCTCCCTACAATGAGCAGTTCTTC
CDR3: CAWQGTSYSWAPYNEQFF

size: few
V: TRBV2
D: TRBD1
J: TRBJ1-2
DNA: TGTGCCAGCAGCAGACAGGGCACGAGACTGGGGGGCTACACCTTC
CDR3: CASSRQGTRLGGYTF

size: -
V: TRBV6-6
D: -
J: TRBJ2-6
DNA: TGTGCCAGCACCCCCCGGTTTTCCGGGGCCAACGTCCTGACTTTC
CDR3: CASTPRFSGANVLTF

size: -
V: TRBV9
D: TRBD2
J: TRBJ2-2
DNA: TGTGCCAGCAGCCCCTACGGGAGGGCCTCCACCGGGGAGCTGTTTTTT
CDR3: CASSPYGRASTGELFF

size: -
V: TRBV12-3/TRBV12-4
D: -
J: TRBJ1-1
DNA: TGTGCCAGCAGTGTGTGGTTGAACACTGAAGCTTTCTTT
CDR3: CASSVWLNTEAFF

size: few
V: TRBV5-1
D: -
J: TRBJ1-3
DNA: TGCGCCAGCAGCTTGGGGTCCGAAGTCGGAAACACCATATATTTT
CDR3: CASSLGSEVGNTIYF

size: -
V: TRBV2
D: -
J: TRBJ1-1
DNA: TGTGCCAGCAGTGACACCAGGTTGGTTGAAGCTTTCTTT
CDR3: CASSDTRLVEAFF

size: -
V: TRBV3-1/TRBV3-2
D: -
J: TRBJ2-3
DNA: TGTGCCAGCAGCCGCACCCCAGGATTGTCGGATACGCAGTATTTT
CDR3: CASSRTPGLSDTQYF

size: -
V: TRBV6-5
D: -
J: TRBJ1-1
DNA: TGTGCCAGCAGGGGGAGAAACACTGAAGCTTTCTTT
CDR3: CASRGRNTEAFF

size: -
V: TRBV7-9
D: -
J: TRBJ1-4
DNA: TGTGCCAGCAGTTCTCCCGCCAATGAAAAACTGTTTTTT
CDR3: CASSSPANEKLFF

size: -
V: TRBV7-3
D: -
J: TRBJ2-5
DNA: TGTGCCAGCAGCACGACCCCCAGAGGGGTTTCTTCAAAGGAGACCCAGTACTTC
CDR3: CASSTTPRGVSSKETQYF

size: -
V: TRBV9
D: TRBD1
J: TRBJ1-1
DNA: TGTGCCAGCAGCGTAGCGCCTACAGGGGGCGGCACTGAAGCTTTCTTT
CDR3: CASSVAPTGGGTEAFF

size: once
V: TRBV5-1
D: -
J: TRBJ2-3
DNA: TGCGCCAGCAGTCATTGGGGCACAGATACGCAGTATTTT
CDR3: CASSHWGTDTQYF

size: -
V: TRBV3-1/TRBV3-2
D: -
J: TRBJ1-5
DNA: TGTGCCAGCAGCCAAGCTCGAGATCAGCCCCAGCATTTT
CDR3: CASSQARDQPQHF

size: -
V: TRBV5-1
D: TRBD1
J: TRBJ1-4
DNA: TGCGCCAGCAGCACCGGGACAGGGGATGAAAAACTGTTTTTT
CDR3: CASSTGTGDEKLFF

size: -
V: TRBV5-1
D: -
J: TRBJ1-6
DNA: TGCGCCAGCAGCTTGGAGCCGAGAAATTCACCCCTCCACTTT
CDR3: CASSLEPRNSPLHF

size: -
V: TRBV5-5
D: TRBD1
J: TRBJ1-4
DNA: TGTGCCAGCAGCTACCCCCCCGGGACAGTGAATGAAAAACTGTTTTTT
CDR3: CASSYPPGTVNEKLFF

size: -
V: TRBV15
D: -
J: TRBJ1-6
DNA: TGTGCCACCAGCACCCAGGGAAGGGGCTATAATTCACCCCTCCACTTT
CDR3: CATSTQGRGYNSPLHF

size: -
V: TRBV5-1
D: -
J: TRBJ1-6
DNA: TGCGCCAGCAGCCTTGGAAATAATTCACCCCTCCACTTT
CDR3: CASSLGNNSPLHF

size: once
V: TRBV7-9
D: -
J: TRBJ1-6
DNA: TGTGCCAGCAGCTTACAGGGTACGGACTACAATTCACCCCTCCACTTT
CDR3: CASSLQGTDYNSPLHF

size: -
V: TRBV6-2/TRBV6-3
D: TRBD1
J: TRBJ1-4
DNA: TGTGCCAGCCGTTTAAGTCGGACAGGGGATTTCGGAAAACTGTTTTTT
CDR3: CASRLSRTGDFGKLFF

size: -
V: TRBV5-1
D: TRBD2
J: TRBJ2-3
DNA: TGCGCCAGCAGCACTAGCGGGAGAGGCGATACGCAGTATTTT
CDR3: CASSTSGRGDTQYF

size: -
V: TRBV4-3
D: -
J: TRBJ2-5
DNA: TGCGCCAGCAGCCCCCTTCGGTCCCCTCCTCAAGAGACCCAGTACTTC
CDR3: CASSPLRSPPQETQYF

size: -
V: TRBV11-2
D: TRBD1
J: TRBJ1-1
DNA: TGTGCCAGCAGCTTCCCCACAGGGGTTGATCGCACTGAAGCTTTCTTT
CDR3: CASSFPTGVDRTEAFF